The entry that follows covers one TCR beta chain sequence. TCR libraries were prepared from around 3.5 ug total RNA each. Incorporation of UMIs carrying a 6-nucleotide sample barcode was performed by template switching. TCRdb re-called the 5' RACE reads; one entry per CDR3 protein, DNA not given. This sample's clone table lists 150,000 to 200,000 distinct CDR3 sequences. The data belong to a study of monozygotic twins with inflammatory bowel disease. The CDR3 sequence is 14 residues long. In germline, CDR1 is LGHDT, CDR2 YNNKEL (reference sequence). The receptor's source is a human donor with ulcerative colitis or Crohn's disease, or a healthy co-twin of an affected twin (not recorded which). Sequenced: blood. The rearrangement joins TRBV3-1 to TRBJ1-1; TCRdb names TRBD1, which stays unverified in the absence of DNA. CDR3 amino acids: CASSQQQGTAEAFF.